The subject of this entry is one T cell receptor (beta chain). Its antigen is undetermined. J gave up 9 bases and V 0 bases, and 8 bases lay outside the gene matches. The CDR3 contains 15 residues. Germline loops: CDR1 PRHDT, CDR2 FYEKMQ (reference sequence). Noted treatment: around 19 received Ad26.COV2.S at low or high dose, single or two shots; five or six received placebo; per-sample allocation not given. Samples analyzed were those drawn on day 63 after the first vaccine or placebo injection. These data originate in a study of Ad26.COV2.S vaccination and SARS-CoV-2 variants. Across the study: The authors gave Ad26.COV2.S intramuscularly, either once or twice 56 days apart. The study, taken as a whole, reports: Placebo recipients showed lower spike-specific TCR breadth than vaccinees.

Data came from immunoSEQ multiplex PCR; TCRdb stores just in-frame clones and leaves some out. The table has roughly 400,000 clones, about 91% seen once. The chain joins TRBV13 to TRBJ2-1; TRBD1 matches 7 bases. The source is a person between 18 and 60 years old who received the Ad26.COV2.S COVID-19 vaccine or a placebo. The source material was peripheral blood, sampled in a trial of Ad26.COV2.S vaccine versus placebo. DNA of the CDR3: TGTGCCAGCAGCTTAGGTCCCAGGGGGTCAAGTGAGCAGTTCTTC. Translated: CASSLGPRGSSEQFF.